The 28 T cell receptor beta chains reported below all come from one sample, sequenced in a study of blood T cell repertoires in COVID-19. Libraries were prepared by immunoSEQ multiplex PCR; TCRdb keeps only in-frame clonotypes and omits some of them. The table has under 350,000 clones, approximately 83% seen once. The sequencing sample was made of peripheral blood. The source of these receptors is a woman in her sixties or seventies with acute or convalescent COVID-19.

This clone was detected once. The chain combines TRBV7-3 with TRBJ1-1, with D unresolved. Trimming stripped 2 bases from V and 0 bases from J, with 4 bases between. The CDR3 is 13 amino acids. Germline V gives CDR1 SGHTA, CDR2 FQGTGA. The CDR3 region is CASSLFMNTEAFF. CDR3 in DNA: TGTGCCAGCAGCTTATTTATGAACACTGAAGCTTTCTTT.

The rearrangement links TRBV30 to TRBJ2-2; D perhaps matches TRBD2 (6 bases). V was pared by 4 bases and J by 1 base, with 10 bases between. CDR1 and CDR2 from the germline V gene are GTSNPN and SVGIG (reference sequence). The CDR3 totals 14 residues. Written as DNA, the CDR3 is TGTGCCTGGACTACGGGAGTGAACACCGGGGAGCTGTTTTTT. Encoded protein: CAWTTGVNTGELFF.

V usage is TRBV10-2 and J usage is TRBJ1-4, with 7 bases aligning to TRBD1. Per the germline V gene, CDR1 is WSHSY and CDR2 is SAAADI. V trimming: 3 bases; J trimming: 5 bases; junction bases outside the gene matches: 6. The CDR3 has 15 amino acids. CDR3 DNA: TGCGCCAGCAGTGAAAGACAGGGCCGGAATGAAAAACTGTTTTTT. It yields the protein CASSERQGRNEKLFF.

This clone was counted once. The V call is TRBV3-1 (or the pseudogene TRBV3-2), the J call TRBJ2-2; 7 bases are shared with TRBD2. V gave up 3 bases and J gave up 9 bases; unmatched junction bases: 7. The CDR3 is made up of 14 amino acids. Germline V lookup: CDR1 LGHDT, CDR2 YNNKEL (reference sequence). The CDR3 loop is CASSQTGGGRELFF. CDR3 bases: TGTGCCAGCAGCCAGACGGGGGGAGGAAGGGAGCTGTTTTTT.

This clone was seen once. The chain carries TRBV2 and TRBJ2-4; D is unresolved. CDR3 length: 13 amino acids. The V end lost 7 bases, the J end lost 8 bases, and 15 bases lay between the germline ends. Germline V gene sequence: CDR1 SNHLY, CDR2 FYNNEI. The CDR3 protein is CASTWRPRDIQYF. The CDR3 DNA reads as TGTGCCAGCACCTGGCGCCCTCGGGACATTCAGTACTTC.

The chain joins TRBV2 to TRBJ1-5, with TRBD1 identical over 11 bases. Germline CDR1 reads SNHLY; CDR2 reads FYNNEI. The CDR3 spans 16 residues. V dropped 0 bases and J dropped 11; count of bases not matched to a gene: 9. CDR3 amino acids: CASSEASGTGGRAQHF. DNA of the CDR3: TGTGCCAGCAGTGAAGCGTCCGGGACAGGGGGAAGGGCCCAGCATTTT. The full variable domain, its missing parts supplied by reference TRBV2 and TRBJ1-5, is EPEVTQTPSHQVTQMGQEVILRCVPISNHLYFYWYRQILGQKVEFLVSFYNNEISEKSEIFDDQFSVERPDGSNFTLKIRSTKLEDSAMYFCASSEASGTGGRAQHFGDGTRLSIL.

CDR3 DNA sequence: TGTGCCAGCAGTGAAATAACAGGGATTCAGCCCCAGCATTTT. Protein sequence: CASSEITGIQPQHF. J is TRBJ1-5 and V is TRBV2; a possible D gene is TRBD1 (6 bases). The V gene lost 2 bases and the J gene lost 6 bases, with 11 bases spanning the gap. This CDR3 is built from 14 residues. CDR1 is SNHLY, CDR2 FYNNEI, per germline.

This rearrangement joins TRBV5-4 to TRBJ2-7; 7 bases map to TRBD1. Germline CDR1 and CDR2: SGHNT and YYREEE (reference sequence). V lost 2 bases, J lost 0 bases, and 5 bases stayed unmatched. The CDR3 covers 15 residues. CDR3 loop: CASSLGTASSYEQYF. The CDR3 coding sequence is TGTGCCAGCAGCTTAGGGACAGCGAGCTCCTACGAGCAGTACTTC.

CDR3 DNA: TGTGCCAGCAGCTATCCTACTGGGAGCCAAGAGACCCAGTACTTC. Its translation is CASSYPTGSQETQYF. The chain carries TRBV11-2 and TRBJ2-5, with TRBD2 as a possible D gene (5 bases). CDR1 is SGHAT, CDR2 FQNNGV, per germline. The CDR3 runs 15 residues. Trimming removed 4 bases at V and 1 base at J, with 13 bases between.

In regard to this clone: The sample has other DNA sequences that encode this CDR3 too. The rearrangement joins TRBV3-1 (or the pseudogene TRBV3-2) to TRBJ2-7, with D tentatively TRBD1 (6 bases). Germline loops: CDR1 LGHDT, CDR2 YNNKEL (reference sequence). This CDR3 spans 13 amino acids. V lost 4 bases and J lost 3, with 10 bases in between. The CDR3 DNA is TGTGCCAGCAGCCGGGGACAAAGCTACGAGCAGTACTTC. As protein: CASSRGQSYEQYF.

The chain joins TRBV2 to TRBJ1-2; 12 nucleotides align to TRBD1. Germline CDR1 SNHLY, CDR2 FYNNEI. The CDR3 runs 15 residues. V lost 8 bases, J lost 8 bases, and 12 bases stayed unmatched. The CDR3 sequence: CASQIPGQGAPGYTF. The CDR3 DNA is TGTGCCAGCCAAATCCCGGGACAGGGGGCGCCCGGCTACACCTTC.

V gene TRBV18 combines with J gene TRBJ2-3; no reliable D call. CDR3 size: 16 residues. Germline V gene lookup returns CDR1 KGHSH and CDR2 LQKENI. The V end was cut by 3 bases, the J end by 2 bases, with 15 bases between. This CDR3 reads CASSPHPPTTTDTQYF. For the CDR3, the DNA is TGTGCCAGCTCACCCCATCCACCCACAACCACAGATACGCAGTATTTT.

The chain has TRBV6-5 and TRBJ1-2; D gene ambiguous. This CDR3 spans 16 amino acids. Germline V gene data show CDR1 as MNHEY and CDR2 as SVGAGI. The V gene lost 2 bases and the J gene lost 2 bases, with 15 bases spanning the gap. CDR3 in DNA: TGTGCCAGCAGTTACAGAGGGAGAGCGGAGAACTATGGCTACACCTTC. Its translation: CASSYRGRAENYGYTF.

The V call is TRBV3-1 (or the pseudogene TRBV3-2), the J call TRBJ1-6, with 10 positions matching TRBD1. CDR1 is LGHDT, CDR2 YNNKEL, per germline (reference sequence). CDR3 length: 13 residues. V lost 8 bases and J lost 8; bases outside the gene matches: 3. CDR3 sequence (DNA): TGTGCCAGCCGGGACAGGGGTTATTCACCCCTCCACTTT. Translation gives CASRDRGYSPLHF.

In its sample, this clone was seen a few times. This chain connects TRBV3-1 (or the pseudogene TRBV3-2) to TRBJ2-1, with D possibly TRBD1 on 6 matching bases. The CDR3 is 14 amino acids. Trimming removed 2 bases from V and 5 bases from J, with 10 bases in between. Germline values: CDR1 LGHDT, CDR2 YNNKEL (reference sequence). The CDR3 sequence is CASSQRGSNNEQFF. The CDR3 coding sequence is TGTGCCAGCAGCCAAAGGGGGTCCAACAATGAGCAGTTCTTC.

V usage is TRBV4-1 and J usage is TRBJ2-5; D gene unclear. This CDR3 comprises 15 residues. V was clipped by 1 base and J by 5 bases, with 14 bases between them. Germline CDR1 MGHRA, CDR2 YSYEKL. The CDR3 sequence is CASSQVPRSEETQYF. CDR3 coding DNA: TGCGCCAGCAGCCAAGTTCCTAGGTCTGAGGAGACCCAGTACTTC.

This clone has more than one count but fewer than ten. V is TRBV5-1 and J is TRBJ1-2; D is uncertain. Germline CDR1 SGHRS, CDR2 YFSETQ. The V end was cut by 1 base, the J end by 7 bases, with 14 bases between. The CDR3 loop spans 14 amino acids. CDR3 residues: CASSLSPAGSGYTF. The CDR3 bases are TGCGCCAGCAGCTTGAGTCCAGCAGGCTCTGGCTACACCTTC.

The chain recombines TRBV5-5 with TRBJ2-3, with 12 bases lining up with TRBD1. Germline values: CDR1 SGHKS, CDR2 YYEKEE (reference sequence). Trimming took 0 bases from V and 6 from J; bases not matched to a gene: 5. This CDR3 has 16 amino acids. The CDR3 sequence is CASSLGDRGRYDTQYF. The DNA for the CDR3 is TGTGCCAGCAGCTTGGGGGACAGGGGGCGATATGATACGCAGTATTTT.

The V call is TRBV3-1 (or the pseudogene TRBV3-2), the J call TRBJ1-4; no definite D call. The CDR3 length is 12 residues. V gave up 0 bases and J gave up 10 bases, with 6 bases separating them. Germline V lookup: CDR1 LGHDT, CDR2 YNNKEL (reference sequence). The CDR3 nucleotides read TGTGCCAGCAGCCAAGATCCAGGAAAACTGTTTTTT. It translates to CASSQDPGKLFF.

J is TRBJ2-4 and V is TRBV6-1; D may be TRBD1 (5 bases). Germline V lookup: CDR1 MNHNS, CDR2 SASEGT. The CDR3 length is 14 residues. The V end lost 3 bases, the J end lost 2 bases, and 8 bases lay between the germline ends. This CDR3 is CASSDRAPKNIQYF. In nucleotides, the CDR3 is TGTGCCAGCAGTGACAGGGCGCCCAAAAACATTCAGTACTTC.

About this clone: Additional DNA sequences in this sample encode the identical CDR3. The CDR3 nucleotides are TGTGCCAGCAGTGGAGACAGGAACTATGGCTACACCTTC. Its protein product is CASSGDRNYGYTF. This chain uses TRBV2 with TRBJ1-2, with D possibly TRBD1 on 6 matching bases. The CDR3 runs to 13 residues. CDR1 is SNHLY and CDR2 is FYNNEI in the germline V gene. V lost 4 bases to trimming and J lost 2 bases, with 8 bases between them.

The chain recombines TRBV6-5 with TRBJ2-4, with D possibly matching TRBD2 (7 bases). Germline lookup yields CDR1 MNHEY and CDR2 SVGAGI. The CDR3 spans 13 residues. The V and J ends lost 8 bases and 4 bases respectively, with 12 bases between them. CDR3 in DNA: TGTGCCAGCCGGGGGGCCGTAAAAAACATTCAGTACTTC. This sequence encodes CASRGAVKNIQYF.

CDR3 DNA sequence: TGTGCCAGCAGCCCCCCCAGGGGGTCCTACTACAATGAGCAGTTCTTC. Amino acids: CASSPPRGSYYNEQFF. The genes are TRBV27 and TRBJ2-1; TRBD1 aligns across 7 bases. Germline lookup yields CDR1 MNHEY and CDR2 SMNVEV (reference sequence). Losses at the gene ends were 6 bases for V and 3 bases for J; bases not matched to a gene: 11. The CDR3 is made up of 16 amino acids.

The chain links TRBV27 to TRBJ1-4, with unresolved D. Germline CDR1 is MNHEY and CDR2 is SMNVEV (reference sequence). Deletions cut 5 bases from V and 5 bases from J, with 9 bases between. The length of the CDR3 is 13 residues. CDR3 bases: TGTGCCAGCAGTAAGCGGACGAATGAAAAACTGTTTTTT. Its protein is CASSKRTNEKLFF.

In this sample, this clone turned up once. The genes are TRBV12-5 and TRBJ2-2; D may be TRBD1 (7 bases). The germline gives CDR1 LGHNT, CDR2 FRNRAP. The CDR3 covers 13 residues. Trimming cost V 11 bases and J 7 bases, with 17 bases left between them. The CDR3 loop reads CASRAGGHGELFF. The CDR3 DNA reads TGTGCTTCTCGGGCAGGGGGGCACGGGGAGCTGTTTTTT.

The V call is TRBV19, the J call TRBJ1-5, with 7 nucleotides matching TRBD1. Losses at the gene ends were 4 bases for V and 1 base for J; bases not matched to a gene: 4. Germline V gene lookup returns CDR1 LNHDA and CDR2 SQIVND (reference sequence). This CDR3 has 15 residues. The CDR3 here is CASSTTGESNQPQHF. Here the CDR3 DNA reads TGTGCCAGTAGTACCACAGGGGAAAGCAATCAGCCCCAGCATTTT. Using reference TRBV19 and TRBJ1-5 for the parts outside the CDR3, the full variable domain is DGGITQSPKYLFRKEGQNVTLSCEQNLNHDAMYWYRQDPGQGLRLIYYSQIVNDFQKGDIAEGYSVSREKKESFPLTVTSAQKNPTAFYLCASSTTGESNQPQHFGDGTRLSIL.

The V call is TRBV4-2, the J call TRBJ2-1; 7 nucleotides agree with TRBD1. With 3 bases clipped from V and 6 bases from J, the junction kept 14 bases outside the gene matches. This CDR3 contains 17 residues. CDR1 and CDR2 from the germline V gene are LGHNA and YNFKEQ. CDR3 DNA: TGTGCCAGCAGCCAGGGGGCCGACAGGGAACTTCGCAATGAGCAGTTCTTC. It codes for CASSQGADRELRNEQFF.

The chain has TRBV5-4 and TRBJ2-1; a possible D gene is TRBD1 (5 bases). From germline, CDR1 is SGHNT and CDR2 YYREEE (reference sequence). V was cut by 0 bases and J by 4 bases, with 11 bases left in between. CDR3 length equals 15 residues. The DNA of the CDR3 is TGTGCCAGCAGCTTGGTGCAGGGTGGATACAATGAGCAGTTCTTC. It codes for CASSLVQGGYNEQFF.